This is a list of T cell receptor beta chains from one sample in a study of control samples from healthy donors and cancer patients. Clones were read by immunoSEQ multiplex PCR, and TCRdb kept only the in-frame ones, dropping some. The sample gives 60,000 to 70,000 clones, about 82% of which show up once; 4.5% to 6% is in the top ten. The sample comprised blood. These receptors were collected from a man aged 35-49 years in good health. The conserved cysteine and the conserved F or W are not part of the CDR3 here.

J gene: TRBJ2-7
CDR3 length: 14
V gene: TRBV4-1
CDR3 protein: ASSQPDRGISSGQY

J gene: TRBJ2-3
CDR3 length: 12
V gene: TRBV19
CDR3 protein: ASSISGRADTQY

J gene: TRBJ1-3
CDR3 length: 12
V gene: TRBV4-1
CDR3 protein: ASSQVGSGNTIY

J gene: TRBJ2-1
CDR3 length: 15
V gene: TRBV4-1
CDR3 protein: ASSTQTGTLSYNEQF

J gene: TRBJ2-2
CDR3 length: 15
V gene: TRBV7-3
CDR3 protein: ASSSWTSGGETGELF

J gene: TRBJ1-5
CDR3 length: 10
V gene: TRBV7-4
CDR3 protein: ASSFRWQPQH

J gene: TRBJ2-7
CDR3 length: 10
V gene: TRBV5-6
CDR3 protein: ASSQSRYEQY

J gene: TRBJ1-5
CDR3 length: 14
V gene: TRBV5-8
CDR3 protein: ASSLGTSDSNQPQH

J gene: TRBJ1-6
CDR3 length: 10
V gene: TRBV5-4
CDR3 protein: ASSTWGSPLH

J gene: TRBJ1-1
CDR3 length: 11
V gene: TRBV29-1
CDR3 protein: SVVVQDRGPAF

J gene: TRBJ1-3
CDR3 length: 14
V gene: TRBV9
CDR3 protein: ASSGGTASLLNTIY

J gene: TRBJ2-2
CDR3 length: 14
V gene: TRBV18
CDR3 protein: ASSPDSPGNTGELF

J gene: TRBJ2-2
CDR3 length: 13
V gene: TRBV15
CDR3 protein: ATEPGTGSPGELF

J gene: TRBJ1-1
CDR3 length: 13
V gene: TRBV4-1
CDR3 protein: ASSQSTGSGTEAF

J gene: TRBJ2-3
CDR3 length: 19
V gene: TRBV19
CDR3 protein: ASSIVSSFGGPSPYTDTQY

J gene: TRBJ1-1
CDR3 length: 11
V gene: TRBV30
CDR3 protein: AWGGGSRAEAF

J gene: TRBJ1-5
CDR3 length: 13
V gene: TRBV6-1
CDR3 protein: ASSEIPGPVAAQH

J gene: TRBJ2-7
CDR3 length: 13
V gene: TRBV5-5
CDR3 protein: ASSLRREVTYEQY

J gene: TRBJ1-1
CDR3 length: 13
V gene: TRBV7-8
CDR3 protein: ASSLETGFWTEAF

J gene: TRBJ2-7
CDR3 length: 11
V gene: TRBV6-6
CDR3 protein: ASRGTVSYEQY

J gene: TRBJ1-1
CDR3 length: 11
V gene: TRBV29-1
CDR3 protein: SVDTGGGTEAF

J gene: TRBJ1-2
CDR3 length: 14
V gene: TRBV5-1
CDR3 protein: ASSLAGPLNNYGYT

J gene: TRBJ2-1
CDR3 length: 14
V gene: TRBV3-1/TRBV3-2
CDR3 protein: ASSFQAGGDYNEQF

J gene: TRBJ1-3
CDR3 length: 16
V gene: TRBV18
CDR3 protein: ASSPPRGQGADGNTIY

J gene: TRBJ2-2
CDR3 length: 10
V gene: TRBV7-7
CDR3 protein: ASSLSTGELF

J gene: TRBJ1-1
CDR3 length: 12
V gene: TRBV7-3
CDR3 protein: ASSSTPPGGEAF

J gene: TRBJ1-1
CDR3 length: 14
V gene: TRBV30
CDR3 protein: AWSEGINRVNTEAF

J gene: TRBJ2-7
CDR3 length: 10
V gene: TRBV7-9
CDR3 protein: ASSRTGYEQY

J gene: TRBJ1-2
CDR3 length: 11
V gene: TRBV18
CDR3 protein: ASSPTDNYGYT

J gene: TRBJ1-2
CDR3 length: 13
V gene: TRBV19
CDR3 protein: ASSTSWDRGGGYT

J gene: TRBJ1-3
CDR3 length: 10
V gene: TRBV19
CDR3 protein: ASTSSGNTIY

J gene: TRBJ2-1
CDR3 length: 13
V gene: TRBV9
CDR3 protein: ASSPREVILAGPF

J gene: TRBJ1-3
CDR3 length: 12
V gene: TRBV6-1
CDR3 protein: ASSDGISGNTIY

J gene: TRBJ2-1
CDR3 length: 15
V gene: TRBV24-1
CDR3 protein: ATSDPGTPSSYNEQF

J gene: TRBJ1-5
CDR3 length: 11
V gene: TRBV24-1
CDR3 protein: ATSVDGNQPQH

J gene: TRBJ2-2
CDR3 length: 10
V gene: TRBV14
CDR3 protein: ASSRLVGELF

J gene: TRBJ2-1
CDR3 length: 18
V gene: TRBV24-1
CDR3 protein: ATSSGAGDADTRSYNEQF

J gene: TRBJ2-2
CDR3 length: 12
V gene: TRBV29-1
CDR3 protein: SVSDRPNTGELF

J gene: TRBJ1-2
CDR3 length: 12
V gene: TRBV13
CDR3 protein: ASSTPRRADGYT

J gene: TRBJ2-6
CDR3 length: 12
V gene: TRBV25-1
CDR3 protein: ASSGDRETNVLT

J gene: TRBJ1-3
CDR3 length: 15
V gene: TRBV29-1
CDR3 protein: SARRGTGYDSGNTIY

J gene: TRBJ2-1
CDR3 length: 15
V gene: TRBV5-8
CDR3 protein: ASSLGLAGLSYNEQF

J gene: TRBJ2-1
CDR3 length: 15
V gene: TRBV4-1
CDR3 protein: ASSQPPTSGKNNEQF

J gene: TRBJ2-1
CDR3 length: 14
V gene: TRBV6-6
CDR3 protein: ASSYSRLSSYNEQF

J gene: TRBJ2-7
CDR3 length: 14
V gene: TRBV5-5
CDR3 protein: ASSLTTSGASYEQY

J gene: TRBJ1-6
CDR3 length: 12
V gene: TRBV7-2
CDR3 protein: ASSPRQGNSPLH

J gene: TRBJ2-7
CDR3 length: 13
V gene: TRBV7-2
CDR3 protein: ASRYRQEMTYEQY

J gene: TRBJ1-1
CDR3 length: 11
V gene: TRBV9
CDR3 protein: ASSVQGNTEAF

J gene: TRBJ2-2
CDR3 length: 14
V gene: TRBV5-1
CDR3 protein: ASSLALAGNTGELF

J gene: TRBJ2-2
CDR3 length: 12
V gene: TRBV29-1
CDR3 protein: SVSRTANTGELF

J gene: TRBJ1-2
CDR3 length: 10
V gene: TRBV6-4
CDR3 protein: ASWTVNYGYT

J gene: TRBJ2-6
CDR3 length: 15
V gene: TRBV5-6
CDR3 protein: ASSLRQLFSGANVLT

J gene: TRBJ2-1
CDR3 length: 14
V gene: TRBV6-2/TRBV6-3
CDR3 protein: ASSYWGLAMANEQF

J gene: TRBJ1-5
CDR3 length: 11
V gene: TRBV10-2
CDR3 protein: ASSDGGNQPQH

J gene: TRBJ1-3
CDR3 length: 13
V gene: TRBV7-9
CDR3 protein: ASSRQGANGNTIY

J gene: TRBJ2-7
CDR3 length: 12
V gene: TRBV7-2
CDR3 protein: ASSLVGQTYEQY

J gene: TRBJ2-1
CDR3 length: 11
V gene: TRBV4-3
CDR3 protein: ASSQAGYNEQF

J gene: TRBJ1-1
CDR3 length: 12
V gene: TRBV11-3
CDR3 protein: ASSLVSEGTEAF

J gene: TRBJ2-7
CDR3 length: 13
V gene: TRBV19
CDR3 protein: ASSMDSMHSYEQY